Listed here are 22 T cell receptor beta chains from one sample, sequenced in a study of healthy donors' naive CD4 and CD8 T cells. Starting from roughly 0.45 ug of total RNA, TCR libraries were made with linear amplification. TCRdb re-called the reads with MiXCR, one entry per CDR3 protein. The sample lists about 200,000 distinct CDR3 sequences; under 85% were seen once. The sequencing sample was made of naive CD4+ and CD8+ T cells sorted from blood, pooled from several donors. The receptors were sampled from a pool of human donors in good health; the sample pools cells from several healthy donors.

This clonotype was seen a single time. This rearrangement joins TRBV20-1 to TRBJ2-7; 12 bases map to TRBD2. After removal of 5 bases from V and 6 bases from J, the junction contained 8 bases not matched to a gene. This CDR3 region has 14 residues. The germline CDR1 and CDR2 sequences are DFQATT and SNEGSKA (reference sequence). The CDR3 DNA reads TGCAGTGCTTATACCGGGACTAGCGGGCGCGAGCAGTACTTC. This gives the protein CSAYTGTSGREQYF.

The DNA for the CDR3 is TGCGCCAGCAGCTTGGTTGGCAGCACCCAAGAGACCCAGTACTTC. It translates to CASSLVGSTQETQYF. V and J are TRBV5-1 and TRBJ2-5; D call uncertain. Trimming removed 0 bases from V and 1 base from J, with 10 bases in between. Germline V gene data show CDR1 as SGHRS and CDR2 as YFSETQ. The CDR3 covers 15 residues.

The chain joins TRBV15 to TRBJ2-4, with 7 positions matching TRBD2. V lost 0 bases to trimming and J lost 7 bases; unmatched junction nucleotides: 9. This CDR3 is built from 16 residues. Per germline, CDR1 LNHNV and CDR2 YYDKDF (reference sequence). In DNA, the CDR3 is TGTGCCACCAGCAGAGATATCGGGAGGCCGATGAACATTCAGTACTTC. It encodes CATSRDIGRPMNIQYF.

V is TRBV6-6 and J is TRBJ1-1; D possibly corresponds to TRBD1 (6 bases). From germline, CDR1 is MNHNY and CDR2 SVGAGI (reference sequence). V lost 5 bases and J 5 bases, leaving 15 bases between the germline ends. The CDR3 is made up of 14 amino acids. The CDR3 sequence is CASSTTGRKTEAFF. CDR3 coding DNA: TGTGCCAGCAGTACCACAGGGAGGAAGACTGAAGCTTTCTTT.

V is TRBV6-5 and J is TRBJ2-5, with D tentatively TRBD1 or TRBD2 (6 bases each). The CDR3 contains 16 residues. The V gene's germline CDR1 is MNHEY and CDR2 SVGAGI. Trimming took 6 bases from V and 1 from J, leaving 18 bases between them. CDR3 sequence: CASSYIGRGLQETQYF. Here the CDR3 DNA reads TGTGCCAGCAGCTATATTGGACGGGGGCTCCAAGAGACCCAGTACTTC.

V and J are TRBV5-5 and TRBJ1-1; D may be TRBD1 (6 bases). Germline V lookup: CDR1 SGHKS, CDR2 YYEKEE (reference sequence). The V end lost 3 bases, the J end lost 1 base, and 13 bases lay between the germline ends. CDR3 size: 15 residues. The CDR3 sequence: CASSWPYRENTEAFF. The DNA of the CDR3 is TGTGCCAGCAGCTGGCCTTACAGGGAGAACACTGAAGCTTTCTTT.

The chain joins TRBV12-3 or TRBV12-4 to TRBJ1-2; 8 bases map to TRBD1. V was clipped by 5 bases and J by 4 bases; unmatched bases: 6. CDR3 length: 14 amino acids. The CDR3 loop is CASSGMTGVYGYTF. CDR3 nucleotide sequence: TGTGCCAGCAGTGGCATGACAGGGGTCTATGGCTACACCTTC.

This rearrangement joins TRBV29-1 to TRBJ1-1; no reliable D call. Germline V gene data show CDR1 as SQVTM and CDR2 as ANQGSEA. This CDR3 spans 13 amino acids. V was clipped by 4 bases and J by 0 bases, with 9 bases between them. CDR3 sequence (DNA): TGCAGCGTTGGGCAGAAAATGAACACTGAAGCTTTCTTT. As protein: CSVGQKMNTEAFF.

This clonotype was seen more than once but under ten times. The CDR3: CSARDARSNQPQHF. CDR3 coding DNA: TGCAGTGCTAGAGACGCCAGGAGCAATCAGCCCCAGCATTTT. The V call is TRBV20-1, the J call TRBJ1-5; D not certain. Germline CDR1 reads DFQATT; CDR2 reads SNEGSKA (reference sequence). The germline V and J ends were trimmed by 0 bases and 1 base, with 7 bases remaining between them. The CDR3 has 14 amino acids.

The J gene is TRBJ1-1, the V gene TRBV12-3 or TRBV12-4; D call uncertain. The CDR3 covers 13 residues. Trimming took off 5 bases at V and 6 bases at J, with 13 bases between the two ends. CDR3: CASSLGPVSEAFF. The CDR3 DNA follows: TGTGCCAGCAGTCTAGGACCTGTGTCTGAAGCTTTCTTT.

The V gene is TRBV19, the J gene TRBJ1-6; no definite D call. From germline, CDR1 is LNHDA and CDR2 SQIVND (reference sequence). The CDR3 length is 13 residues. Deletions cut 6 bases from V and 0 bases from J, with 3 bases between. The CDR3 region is CASRDSYNSPLHF. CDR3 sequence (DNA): TGTGCCAGTAGAGACTCCTATAATTCACCCCTCCACTTT.

This chain's CDR3 is CASSIGKGQRFNEQFF. The CDR3 nucleotides are TGTGCCAGTAGTATAGGAAAGGGACAGCGCTTCAATGAGCAGTTCTTC. J is TRBJ2-1 and V is TRBV19, with 7 bases fitting TRBD1. V shed 1 base and J 6 bases; nucleotides not matched to a gene: 9. CDR3 length: 16 residues. Germline V CDR1 and CDR2: LNHDA, SQIVND (reference sequence).

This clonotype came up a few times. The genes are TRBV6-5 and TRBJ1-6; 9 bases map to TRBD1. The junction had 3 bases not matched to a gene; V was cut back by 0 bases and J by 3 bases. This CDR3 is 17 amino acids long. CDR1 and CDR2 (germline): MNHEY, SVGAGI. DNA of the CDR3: TGTGCCAGCAGTTACTCCGGGACAGGGCTCTATAATTCACCCCTCCACTTT. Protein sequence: CASSYSGTGLYNSPLHF.

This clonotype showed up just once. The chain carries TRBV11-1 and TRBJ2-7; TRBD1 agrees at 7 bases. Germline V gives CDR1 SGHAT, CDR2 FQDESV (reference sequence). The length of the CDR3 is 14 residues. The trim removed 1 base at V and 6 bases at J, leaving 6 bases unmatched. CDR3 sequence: CASSLGQGRGEQYF. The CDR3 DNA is TGTGCCAGCAGCTTAGGACAGGGAAGAGGCGAGCAGTACTTC.

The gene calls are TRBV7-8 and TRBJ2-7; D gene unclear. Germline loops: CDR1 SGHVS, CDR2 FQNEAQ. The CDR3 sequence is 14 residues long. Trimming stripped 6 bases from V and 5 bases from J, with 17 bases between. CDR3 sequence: CASSRWPGSHEQYF. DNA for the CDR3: TGTGCCAGCAGTCGATGGCCGGGTTCACACGAGCAGTACTTC.

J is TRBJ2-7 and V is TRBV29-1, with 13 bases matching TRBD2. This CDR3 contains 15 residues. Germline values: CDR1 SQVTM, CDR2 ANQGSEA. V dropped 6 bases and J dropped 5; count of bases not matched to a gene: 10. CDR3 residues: CSVLLAGGPSHEQYF. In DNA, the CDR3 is TGCAGCGTCTTACTAGCGGGAGGGCCTTCGCACGAGCAGTACTTC.

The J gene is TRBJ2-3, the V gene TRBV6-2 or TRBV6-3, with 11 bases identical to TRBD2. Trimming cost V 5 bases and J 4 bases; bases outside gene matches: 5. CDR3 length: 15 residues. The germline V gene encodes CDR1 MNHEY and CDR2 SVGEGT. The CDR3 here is CASSKTSGNSDTQYF. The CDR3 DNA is TGTGCCAGCAGTAAGACTAGCGGGAATTCAGATACGCAGTATTTT.

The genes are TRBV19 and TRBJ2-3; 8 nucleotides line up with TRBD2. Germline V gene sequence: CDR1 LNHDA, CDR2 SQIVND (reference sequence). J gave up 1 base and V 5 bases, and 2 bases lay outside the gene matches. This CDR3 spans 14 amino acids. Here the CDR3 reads CASSGAGGTDTQYF. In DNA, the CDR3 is TGTGCCAGTAGTGGAGCGGGAGGCACAGATACGCAGTATTTT.

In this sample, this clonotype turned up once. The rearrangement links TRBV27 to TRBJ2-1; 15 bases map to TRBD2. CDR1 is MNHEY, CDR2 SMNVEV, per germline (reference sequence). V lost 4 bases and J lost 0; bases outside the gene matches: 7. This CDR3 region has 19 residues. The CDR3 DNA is TGTGCCAGCAGTTCGGGACTAGCGGGGGGCCACCTCTCCTACAATGAGCAGTTCTTC. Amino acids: CASSSGLAGGHLSYNEQFF.

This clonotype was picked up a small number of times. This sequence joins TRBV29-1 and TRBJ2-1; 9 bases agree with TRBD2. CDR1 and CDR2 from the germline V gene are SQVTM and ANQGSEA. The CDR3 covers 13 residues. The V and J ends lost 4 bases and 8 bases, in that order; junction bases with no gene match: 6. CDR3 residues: CSVVASGTHEQFF. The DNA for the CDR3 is TGCAGCGTTGTGGCTAGCGGGACCCATGAGCAGTTCTTC.

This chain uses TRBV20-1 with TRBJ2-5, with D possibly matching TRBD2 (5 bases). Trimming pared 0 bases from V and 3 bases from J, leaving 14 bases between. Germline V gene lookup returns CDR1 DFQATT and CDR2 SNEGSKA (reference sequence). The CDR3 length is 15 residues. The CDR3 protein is CSARDPGRGKETQYF. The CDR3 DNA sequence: TGCAGTGCTAGAGATCCAGGACGGGGAAAAGAGACCCAGTACTTC.

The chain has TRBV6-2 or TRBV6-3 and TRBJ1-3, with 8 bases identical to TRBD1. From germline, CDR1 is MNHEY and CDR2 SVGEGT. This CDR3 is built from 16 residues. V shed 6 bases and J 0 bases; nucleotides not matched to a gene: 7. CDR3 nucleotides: TGTGCCAGCAGAATCGGGACAGGTTTCTCTGGAAACACCATATATTTT. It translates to CASRIGTGFSGNTIYF.